This T cell receptor beta chain was sequenced during a study of blood T cell repertoires in COVID-19. Study-level background: T cells, B-cell-depleted T cells, or PBMCs provided the cDNA or gDNA that served as material.

Libraries were prepared by immunoSEQ multiplex PCR; TCRdb keeps only in-frame clonotypes and omits some of them. The data show 80,000 to 95,000 clones, around nine tenths seen once. What was sequenced was peripheral blood. This clonotype originated in a woman in her seventies with acute or convalescent COVID-19.

CDR3 bases: TGTGCCAGCAGCTCGAGGGCTGCGGATGGCTACACCTTC. Protein product: CASSSRAADGYTF. V gene TRBV5-8 combines with J gene TRBJ1-2; unclear D gene. CDR1 and CDR2 (germline): SGHTS, YDEGEE. The CDR3 is 13 amino acids. V was pared by 3 bases and J by 6 bases, with 12 bases between.